The clone carrying this TCR beta chain came up a few times. The source of the sample is a study of blood T cell repertoires in COVID-19. The CDR3 is 14 residues long. CDR1 SGHRS and CDR2 YFSETQ come from the germline V gene. The V gene end was trimmed by 1 base and the J gene end by 7 bases; junction bases not matched to a gene: 1. Produced via immunoSEQ multiplex PCR; TCRdb's table is partial and in-frame only. This table holds 200,000 to 250,000 clones, about 80% found once. This clonotype originated in a woman aged 45-60 years with acute or convalescent COVID-19. Sequencing was performed on peripheral blood. The gene calls are TRBV5-1 and TRBJ2-1; 11 positions match TRBD2. Here the CDR3 reads CASSLTSGSNEQFF. For the CDR3, the DNA is TGCGCCAGCAGCTTGACTAGCGGGAGTAATGAGCAGTTCTTC. Supplemented by reference TRBV5-1 and TRBJ2-1, the full variable domain reads KAGVTQTPRYLIKTRGQQVTLSCSPISGHRSVSWYQQTPGQGLQFLFEYFSETQRNKGNFPGRFSGRQFSNSRSEMNVSTLELGDSALYLCASSLTSGSNEQFFGPGTRLTVL.